This entry is about one T cell receptor beta chain. The data were obtained in a study of blood T cell repertoires in COVID-19. Produced via immunoSEQ multiplex PCR; TCRdb's table is partial and in-frame only. Among some 160,000 clones listed, almost 80% were seen once. The CDR3 extends over 16 amino acids. CDR1 and CDR2 from the germline V gene are LGHDT and YNNKEL (reference sequence). Trimming took 0 bases from V and 8 from J, leaving 16 bases between them. Specimen: peripheral blood. This receptor was taken from a man aged 45 to 65 with active or convalescent COVID-19. The chain has TRBV3-1 (or the pseudogene TRBV3-2) and TRBJ1-4; TRBD1 might be the D (5 bases). In DNA, the CDR3 is TGTGCCAGCAGCCAAGATCTCCGGGGGGTACGGGAAAAACTGTTTTTT. As protein: CASSQDLRGVREKLFF.